These 27 T cell receptor beta chains were sequenced from one sample in a study of technical replicates of blood from a few donors (dated by TCRdb to about 2017). Library creation used the immunoSEQ multiplex PCR assay. Not all clones reach the TCRdb copy of this immuneACCESS table, which keeps in-frame sequences only. Checked studies attribute under half of the gap to unresolved V genes and leave the rest unexplained. Across this sample there are fewer than 20,000 clones, with 82% seen only once. Roughly 9.1% of the sample is in the top ten clones. Material: PBMCs. The receptors originated from a human donor in good health. Some clones in this sample may be carry-over from other donors' samples.

The chain joins TRBV9 to TRBJ1-2, with 9 bases that match TRBD1. The J segment lost 4 bases and the V segment lost 6 bases, leaving 16 bases of the junction unmatched. Germline loops: CDR1 SGDLS, CDR2 YYNGEE. This CDR3 comprises 17 residues. This CDR3 reads CASKGLQGAPPSYGYTF. The CDR3 bases are TGTGCCAGCAAGGGTTTACAGGGGGCCCCCCCTAGCTATGGCTACACCTTC.

This clone has only a few counts. This sequence joins TRBV7-9 and TRBJ1-2, with 9 bases fitting TRBD1. The CDR3 loop spans 15 amino acids. From germline, CDR1 is SEHNR and CDR2 FQNEAQ (reference sequence). J lost 0 bases, V lost 5 bases, and 4 bases had no gene match. For the CDR3, the DNA is TGTGCCAGCAGCGGGAACAGGGGGCCTAACTATGGCTACACCTTC. Protein sequence: CASSGNRGPNYGYTF.

This sequence joins TRBV19 and TRBJ1-1; a weak D match, TRBD1 (6 bases). The length of the CDR3 is 14 residues. In germline, CDR1 is LNHDA, CDR2 SQIVND (reference sequence). V lost 4 bases and J 3 bases, leaving 12 bases between the germline ends. CDR3 amino acids: CASSSRDTYTEAFF. CDR3 sequence (DNA): TGTGCCAGTAGTAGCCGGGACACCTACACTGAAGCTTTCTTT.

The chain is built from TRBV2 and TRBJ1-2, with a tentative D call TRBD1 (6 bases). V lost 8 bases and J lost 2, with 12 bases in between. The germline V gene has CDR1 SNHLY and CDR2 FYNNEI. The CDR3 loop spans 13 amino acids. CDR3: CASRDNSNYGYTF. DNA for the CDR3: TGTGCCAGCCGGGACAATTCAAACTATGGCTACACCTTC.

This clone has only a few counts. DNA of the CDR3: TGCGCCAGCAGCTTCCTAGCGGGGTCATTCTACAATGAGCAGTTCTTC. This sequence encodes CASSFLAGSFYNEQFF. The J gene is TRBJ2-1, the V gene TRBV5-1, with TRBD2 matching 9 bases. CDR1 is SGHRS and CDR2 is YFSETQ in the germline V gene. The CDR3 extends over 16 amino acids. Losses at the gene ends were 2 bases for V and 3 bases for J; bases not matched to a gene: 6.

The J gene is TRBJ1-5, the V gene TRBV6-1; 8 bases align to TRBD1. J gave up 1 base and V 7 bases, and 6 bases lay outside the gene matches. There are 15 residues in the CDR3. Germline V CDR1 and CDR2: MNHNS, SASEGT. The DNA for the CDR3 is TGTGCCAGCAACAGACAGGGGATAAGCAATCAGCCCCAGCATTTT. This translates into CASNRQGISNQPQHF.

The CDR3 nucleotides read TGTGCCTGGATAGGACAGGGTACTTACGAGCAGTACTTC. It translates to CAWIGQGTYEQYF. The chain is built from TRBV30 and TRBJ2-7; 8 positions match TRBD1. Germline V gene lookup returns CDR1 GTSNPN and CDR2 SVGIG (reference sequence). V dropped 4 bases and J dropped 4; count of bases not matched to a gene: 6. The CDR3 extends over 13 amino acids.

This chain connects TRBV4-2 to TRBJ1-1, with 7 positions matching TRBD1. CDR3 length equals 15 residues. The germline V gene has CDR1 LGHNA and CDR2 YNFKEQ. The ends lost 2 bases at V and 5 bases at J; junction bases unmatched: 8. Here the CDR3 reads CASSQNPKQGTEAFF. The DNA for the CDR3 is TGTGCCAGCAGCCAAAACCCAAAACAGGGGACTGAAGCTTTCTTT.

The chain is built from TRBV19 and TRBJ2-5, with 9 bases lining up with TRBD1. The CDR3 totals 15 residues. Germline V gene data show CDR1 as LNHDA and CDR2 as SQIVND (reference sequence). V dropped 3 bases and J dropped 5; count of bases not matched to a gene: 7. CDR3 sequence reads: CASSIHRGLGETQYF. In DNA form, the CDR3 reads TGTGCCAGTAGTATCCACAGGGGGCTGGGGGAGACCCAGTACTTC.

In the case of this clone: This specimen includes other DNA sequences encoding the same CDR3. This chain links TRBV28 with TRBJ1-1; D unclear. This CDR3 region has 12 residues. The V end lost 3 bases, the J end lost 1 base, and 3 bases lay between the germline ends. CDR1 and CDR2 from the germline V gene are MDHEN and SYDVKM. The CDR3 bases are TGTGCCAGCAGTTTTCAGAACACTGAAGCTTTCTTT. Protein product: CASSFQNTEAFF.

This chain uses TRBV5-1 with TRBJ1-2; D is unresolved. From germline, CDR1 is SGHRS and CDR2 YFSETQ. The V gene lost 4 bases and the J gene lost 0 bases, with 10 bases spanning the gap. This CDR3 region has 14 residues. CDR3 sequence (DNA): TGCGCCAGCAGCATTCAGACAACTAACTATGGCTACACCTTC. As protein: CASSIQTTNYGYTF.

The V call is TRBV27, the J call TRBJ1-2, with 7 positions matching TRBD1. With V trimmed by 5 bases and J by 8 bases, 11 bases remained unmatched. Germline CDR1 is MNHEY and CDR2 is SMNVEV (reference sequence). This CDR3 has 14 residues. Here the CDR3 reads CASSPGQSLRGYTF. The CDR3 DNA reads TGTGCCAGCAGTCCGGGACAGTCCCTCAGGGGCTACACCTTC.

V is TRBV28 and J is TRBJ1-3, with 8 bases identical to TRBD1. The CDR3 runs 14 residues. The V gene end was trimmed by 3 bases and the J gene end by 2 bases; junction bases not matched to a gene: 0. CDR1 and CDR2 (germline): MDHEN, SYDVKM. CDR3 protein: CASSFRGPGNTIYF. Here the CDR3 DNA reads TGTGCCAGCAGTTTCAGGGGGCCTGGAAACACCATATATTTT.

The chain is built from TRBV15 and TRBJ1-5, with a weak D call TRBD1 (6 bases). The germline gives CDR1 LNHNV, CDR2 YYDKDF (reference sequence). Trimming removed 0 bases from V and 6 bases from J, with 15 bases in between. The CDR3 sequence is 16 residues long. The chain's CDR3 is CATSREGSGVVQPQHF. CDR3 nucleotides: TGTGCCACCAGCAGAGAGGGGTCAGGGGTTGTTCAGCCCCAGCATTTT.

The chain employs TRBV9 and TRBJ1-1; 7 bases match TRBD1. CDR1 is SGDLS and CDR2 is YYNGEE in the germline V gene. The V segment lost 0 bases and the J segment 0 bases; nucleotides outside the gene matches: 5. This CDR3 is built from 16 residues. The CDR3 DNA follows: TGTGCCAGCAGCGTAGAACAGGGGCGAATGAACACTGAAGCTTTCTTT. This sequence encodes CASSVEQGRMNTEAFF.

J is TRBJ2-7 and V is TRBV2, with no clear D. CDR1 and CDR2 (germline): SNHLY, FYNNEI. The CDR3 covers 11 residues. The V gene lost 4 bases and the J gene lost 4 bases, with 5 bases spanning the gap. The CDR3 sequence: CASSAGYEQYF. The CDR3 region has the DNA TGTGCCAGCAGTGCCGGTTACGAGCAGTACTTC.

Here the CDR3 reads CASSRSGSPYNEQFF. The CDR3 nucleotides read TGTGCCAGCAGCCGTAGCGGGAGTCCCTACAATGAGCAGTTCTTC. This chain joins TRBV9 and TRBJ2-1, with 9 bases lining up with TRBD2. Trimming removed 4 bases from V and 2 bases from J; junction bases left unmatched: 4. The CDR3 contains 15 residues. CDR1 is SGDLS, CDR2 YYNGEE, per germline.

This chain joins TRBV30 and TRBJ1-1; D unclear. CDR1 and CDR2 from the germline V gene are GTSNPN and SVGIG (reference sequence). V gave up 4 bases and J gave up 0 bases, with 9 bases separating them. The CDR3 has 13 residues. The CDR3 region is CAWNIQMNTEAFF. The DNA for the CDR3 is TGTGCCTGGAACATACAAATGAACACTGAAGCTTTCTTT.

The chain carries TRBV7-2 and TRBJ1-5; 9 bases align to TRBD1. This CDR3 has 14 residues. The trim removed 3 bases at V and 5 bases at J, leaving 2 bases unmatched. Germline CDR1 reads SGHTA; CDR2 reads FQGNSA. The CDR3 DNA sequence: TGTGCCAGCAGCTTCACAGGGGGCTATCAGCCCCAGCATTTT. It codes for CASSFTGGYQPQHF. Variable domain in full (rest from reference TRBV7-2 and TRBJ1-5): GAGVSQSPSNKVTEKGKDVELRCDPISGHTALYWYRQSLGQGLEFLIYFQGNSAPDKSGLPSDRFSAERTGGSVSTLTIQRTQQEDSAVYLCASSFTGGYQPQHFGDGTRLSIL.

The chain links TRBV19 to TRBJ2-3; D is possibly TRBD1 (5 bases). The germline V gene encodes CDR1 LNHDA and CDR2 SQIVND (reference sequence). V lost 0 bases, J lost 4 bases, and 11 bases lay in between. The CDR3 loop spans 15 amino acids. As DNA, the CDR3 is TGTGCCAGTAGTATAGATAACCAAGGGGCAGATACGCAGTATTTT. As protein: CASSIDNQGADTQYF. Variable domain in full (rest from reference TRBV19 and TRBJ2-3): DGGITQSPKYLFRKEGQNVTLSCEQNLNHDAMYWYRQDPGQGLRLIYYSQIVNDFQKGDIAEGYSVSREKKESFPLTVTSAQKNPTAFYLCASSIDNQGADTQYFGPGTRLTVL.

This rearrangement joins TRBV30 to TRBJ2-1, with D tentatively TRBD2 (6 bases). V lost 2 bases, J lost 15 bases, and 17 bases lay in between. CDR1 GTSNPN and CDR2 SVGIG come from the germline V gene (reference sequence). CDR3 size: 12 residues. The CDR3: CAWSPFPGESFF. CDR3 in DNA: TGTGCCTGGAGTCCCTTTCCGGGGGAGTCGTTCTTC.

The gene calls are TRBV21-1 and TRBJ2-3; TRBD2 reflects the table's D call only, with no check against the DNA. TRBV21-1 is reported as a pseudogene. The CDR3 has 19 residues. CDR3 in amino acids: CASSKERLWGVDHTDTQYF. DNA for the CDR3: TGTGCCAGCAGCAAAGAAAGGCTTTGGGGAGTAGACCACACAGATACGCAGTATTTT.

This clone was picked up one time. One end of the junction does not line up with germline, which may come from a read error. The rearrangement links TRBV30 to TRBJ1-2; 10 bases agree with TRBD1. CDR3 length: 13 amino acids. CDR1 GTSNPN and CDR2 SVGIG come from the germline V gene (reference sequence). The CDR3 region is CAWNPGQGYGHTF. The CDR3 bases are TGTGCCTGGAATCCGGGACAGGGGTATGGCCACACCTTC.

The rearrangement links TRBV28 to TRBJ1-2; no clear D gene. This CDR3 has 12 residues. The V and J ends lost 6 bases and 4 bases respectively, with 9 bases between them. Germline V gives CDR1 MDHEN, CDR2 SYDVKM. The CDR3 DNA follows: TGTGCCAGCAGCCAAGGCGGCTATGGCTACACCTTC. This sequence encodes CASSQGGYGYTF.

The chain is built from TRBV4-1 and TRBJ1-1; D perhaps matches TRBD1 (6 bases). CDR3 length equals 14 residues. V gave up 5 bases and J gave up 2 bases, with 12 bases separating them. Per the germline V gene, CDR1 is MGHRA and CDR2 is YSYEKL. The DNA of the CDR3 is TGCGCCAGCAGCGGACGGACAGAAAACACTGAAGCTTTCTTT. Amino acid sequence: CASSGRTENTEAFF.

This chain uses TRBV5-1 with TRBJ2-7; D is undetermined. The V and J ends lost 0 bases and 5 bases respectively, with 15 bases between them. The CDR3 has 15 amino acids. Germline V CDR1 and CDR2: SGHRS, YFSETQ. The CDR3 region has the DNA TGCGCCAGCAGCTTGGATCTAGTTCTGTCAGACGAGCAGTACTTC. Translation gives CASSLDLVLSDEQYF.

The rearrangement links TRBV15 to TRBJ2-1; 10 nucleotides align to TRBD2. Unmatched junction bases numbered 11, after V lost 5 bases and J lost 7 bases. There are 16 residues in the CDR3. Germline CDR1 is LNHNV and CDR2 is YYDKDF (reference sequence). The CDR3 coding sequence is TGTGCCACCAGCCATAAGTTAGCGGGAGGTTTTAATGAGCAGTTCTTC. Its protein product is CATSHKLAGGFNEQFF.